This T cell receptor (beta chain) stems from a study of shared clonotypes between healthy human individuals. Study-wide context: The cohort had a couple of women and a few men, ages 18 to 49. Per-donor plates numbered three CD4 naive, three CD4 memory, two CD8 naive and one CD8 memory.

Assay runs were performed at deep level. Clones were read by immunoSEQ multiplex PCR, and TCRdb kept only the in-frame ones, dropping some. The sample carries under 850,000 clones, 72% recorded once. V lost 2 bases to trimming and J lost 6 bases, with 9 bases between them. CDR1 is MNHEY and CDR2 is SMNVEV in the germline V gene (reference sequence). This CDR3 spans 13 amino acids. The authors divided CD4+ cells into CD45RA+ naive and CD45RA-negative memory subsets. In its sample, this clone was seen a few times. The chain links TRBV27 to TRBJ2-3, with unresolved D. This receptor was identified in a woman younger than 45 in good health. Sequencing was done on a sample of memory CD4+ T cells sorted from blood. Stated subset: CD45RA-negative fraction. The CDR3, as DNA: TGTGCCAGCAGTTTAATCTCGGAGGATACGCAGTATTTT. It yields the protein CASSLISEDTQYF.